The source of this T cell receptor (beta chain) is a study of memory B cells and T cells in multiple sclerosis. Separate sequencing covered autoproliferating (CFSE-dim) and non-proliferating (CFSE-high) T cells from stimulus-free culture. Pooled replicate wells came from approximately 5x10^7 CFSE-labeled PBMCs cultured 7 days without stimulus. Without exogenous stimuli, about 0.51 uM CFSE-labeled PBMCs were cultured serum-free. Concerning this clone itself: The antigen remains unidentified.

The protocol was immunoSEQ multiplex PCR, while the TCRdb copy is restricted to in-frame clones and leaves out a portion. The sample yields roughly 30,000 clones, about 82% seen once. Trimming cost V 2 bases and J 3 bases, with 11 bases left between them. The germline CDR1 and CDR2 sequences are MNHEY and SMNVEV (reference sequence). The length of the CDR3 is 14 residues. V gene TRBV27 combines with J gene TRBJ2-7; D is uncertain. The TCR was taken from a human donor with multiple sclerosis. Sequenced: PBMCs from blood kept in culture. The chain's CDR3 is CASSLNGPHYEQYF. CDR3 bases: TGTGCCAGCAGTTTAAACGGTCCGCACTACGAGCAGTACTTC.